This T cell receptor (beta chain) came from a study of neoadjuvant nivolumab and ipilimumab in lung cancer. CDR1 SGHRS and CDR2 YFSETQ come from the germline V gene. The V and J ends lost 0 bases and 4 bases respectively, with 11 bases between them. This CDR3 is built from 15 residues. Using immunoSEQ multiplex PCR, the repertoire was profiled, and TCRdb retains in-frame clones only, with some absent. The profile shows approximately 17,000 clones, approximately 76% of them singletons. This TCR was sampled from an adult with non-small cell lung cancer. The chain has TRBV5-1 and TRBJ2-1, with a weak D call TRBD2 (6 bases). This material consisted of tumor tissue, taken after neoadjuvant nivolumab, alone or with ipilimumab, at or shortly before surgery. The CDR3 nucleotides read TGCGCCAGCAGCTTGGGACCGGGGGTTTACAATGAGCAGTTCTTC. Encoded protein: CASSLGPGVYNEQFF.